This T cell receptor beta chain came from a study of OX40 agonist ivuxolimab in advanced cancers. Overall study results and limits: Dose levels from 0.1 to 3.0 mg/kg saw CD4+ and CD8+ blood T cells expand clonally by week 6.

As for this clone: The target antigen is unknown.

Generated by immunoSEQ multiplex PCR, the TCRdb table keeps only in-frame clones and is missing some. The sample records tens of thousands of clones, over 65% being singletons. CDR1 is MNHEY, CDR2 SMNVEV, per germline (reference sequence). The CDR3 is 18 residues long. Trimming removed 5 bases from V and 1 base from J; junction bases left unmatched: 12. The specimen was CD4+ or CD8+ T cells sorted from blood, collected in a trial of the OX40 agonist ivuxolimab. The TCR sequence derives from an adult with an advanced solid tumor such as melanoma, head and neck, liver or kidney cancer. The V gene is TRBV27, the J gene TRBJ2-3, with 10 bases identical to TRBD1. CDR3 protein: CASSLGQGEYYRTDTQYF. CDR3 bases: TGTGCCAGCAGTCTTGGACAGGGGGAGTATTATCGCACAGATACGCAGTATTTT.